These 10 T cell receptor beta chains were sequenced from one sample in a study of shared clonotypes between healthy human individuals. TCRdb keeps only in-frame clones here, not all; method: immunoSEQ multiplex PCR. The sample has 2 million or so clones, 90% to 95% seen once. The sample comprised naive CD4+ T cells sorted from blood. Subset reported: CD45RA+ positively selected. These receptors originate from a man between 18 and 35 years old in good health.

A note on this clone: Other DNA sequences in this sample translate to the same CDR3. For the CDR3, the DNA is TGTGCCAGCAGTTTGGGACAAGGTGAGCAGTACTTC. Translation: CASSLGQGEQYF. The chain joins TRBV28 to TRBJ2-7; D perhaps matches TRBD1 (6 bases). This CDR3 is 12 amino acids long. Trimming cost V 3 bases and J 7 bases, with 10 bases left between them. Looked up from germline, CDR1 is MDHEN and CDR2 is SYDVKM. Together with reference TRBV28 and TRBJ2-7, the CDR3 gives the full variable domain: DVKVTQSSRYLVKRTGEKVFLECVQDMDHENMFWYRQDPGLGLRLIYFSYDVKMKEKGDIPEGYSVSREKKERFSLILESASTNQTSMYLCASSLGQGEQYFGPGTRLTVT.

CDR3 amino acids: CASTSGPGGGEQYF. In DNA form, the CDR3 reads TGTGCCAGCACTAGCGGGCCCGGTGGTGGCGAGCAGTACTTC. The chain links TRBV6-5 to TRBJ2-7; 8 nucleotides align to TRBD2. J was trimmed by 6 bases and V by 7 bases; bases with no gene match: 11. This CDR3 has 14 amino acids. Per the germline V gene, CDR1 is MNHEY and CDR2 is SVGAGI.

This clone has a single count. This rearrangement joins TRBV5-1 to TRBJ2-3, with TRBD1 matching over 9 bases. There are 16 residues in the CDR3. Germline V gives CDR1 SGHRS, CDR2 YFSETQ. With V trimmed by 2 bases and J by 3 bases, 7 bases remained unmatched. CDR3 amino acids: CASSLPGQGITDTQYF. The CDR3 DNA is TGCGCCAGCAGCTTACCCGGACAGGGGATAACAGATACGCAGTATTTT.

The chain couples TRBV30 to TRBJ2-7; no clear D. Trimming took off 3 bases at V and 4 bases at J, with 10 bases between the two ends. The CDR3 spans 12 residues. CDR1 is GTSNPN, CDR2 SVGIG, per germline (reference sequence). CDR3 DNA sequence: TGTGCCTGGAGCGGTAGCTTTTACGAGCAGTACTTC. Amino acids: CAWSGSFYEQYF.

The chain employs TRBV5-6 and TRBJ2-3; 8 bases fit TRBD2. The CDR3 is made up of 15 amino acids. Germline CDR1 SGHDT, CDR2 YYEEEE. The J segment lost 4 bases and the V segment lost 4 bases, leaving 8 bases of the junction unmatched. The CDR3 DNA reads TGTGCCAGCAGCGACCCGAGCGGGGGTGCAGATACGCAGTATTTT. Translating gives CASSDPSGGADTQYF.

The gene calls are TRBV28 and TRBJ1-2; D gene ambiguous. V was clipped by 6 bases and J by 1 base, with 9 bases between them. The CDR3 has 13 amino acids. Germline V gene lookup returns CDR1 MDHEN and CDR2 SYDVKM. CDR3: CASSPGYNYGYTF. The CDR3 DNA reads as TGTGCCAGCAGCCCCGGGTATAACTATGGCTACACCTTC.

The chain has TRBV10-1 and TRBJ2-7, with 8 bases fitting TRBD2. CDR1 WNHNN and CDR2 SYGVQD come from the germline V gene (reference sequence). This CDR3 region has 14 residues. The J segment lost 0 bases and the V segment lost 8 bases, leaving 6 bases of the junction unmatched. The CDR3 spells CASGPGGSSYEQYF. The CDR3 region has the DNA TGCGCCAGCGGTCCGGGAGGGTCCTCCTACGAGCAGTACTTC.

This chain links TRBV10-1 with TRBJ1-1; D is undetermined. CDR3 length equals 12 residues. V was clipped by 3 bases and J by 0 bases, with 2 bases between them. CDR1 and CDR2 from the germline V gene are WNHNN and SYGVQD (reference sequence). The CDR3, as DNA: TGCGCCAGCAGTGACATGAACACTGAAGCTTTCTTT. This translates into CASSDMNTEAFF.

The CDR3 DNA is TGTGCCACCCCCGGAACTAGAAGCACAGATACGCAGTATTTT. Protein: CATPGTRSTDTQYF. The chain links TRBV6-1 to TRBJ2-3; D might be TRBD2 (5 bases). Trimming took off 10 bases at V and 0 bases at J, with 14 bases between the two ends. This CDR3 region has 14 residues. Germline V gives CDR1 MNHNS, CDR2 SASEGT.

This chain uses TRBV28 with TRBJ2-2; D might be TRBD1 or TRBD2, each matching 5 bases. V lost 11 bases and J lost 0, with 10 bases in between. The CDR3 is 13 amino acids. Germline lookup yields CDR1 MDHEN and CDR2 SYDVKM. Here the CDR3 DNA reads TGTGCCGGGGGATTTTCGAACACCGGGGAGCTGTTTTTT. This encodes CAGGFSNTGELFF. The whole variable domain, remainder taken from reference TRBV28 and TRBJ2-2, is DVKVTQSSRYLVKRTGEKVFLECVQDMDHENMFWYRQDPGLGLRLIYFSYDVKMKEKGDIPEGYSVSREKKERFSLILESASTNQTSMYLCAGGFSNTGELFFGEGSRLTVL.